This TCR beta chain is drawn from a study of cytomegalovirus exposure and HLA in healthy donors. Background on the study: There were 70 million to 95 million unique TCRs (from HLA-typed donors) in an early data release. Findings of the study overall: Prior analysis indicated that the majority of TCR beta V segments exhibited productivity approximately 87% or approximately 30% of the time.

The germline gives CDR1 LNHDA, CDR2 SQIVND (reference sequence). The CDR3 sequence is 13 residues long. Between the trimmed V and J ends, which lost 5 bases and 2 bases, there was a span of 8 bases. Turning to this clone: Antigen: not known.

Primers included in the PCR were 60 Vbeta and 13 Jbeta primers. The protocol was immunoSEQ multiplex PCR, while the TCRdb copy is restricted to in-frame clones and leaves out a portion. In the table there are 160,000 or so clones, approximately 78% of which are singletons. The sample comprised PBMCs. The sequence derives from a woman between 35 and 50 years old in good health and CMV-seronegative. The chain links TRBV19 to TRBJ2-3; D uncertain. CDR3 residues: CASSAGDTDTQYF. CDR3 DNA: TGTGCCAGTAGTGCCGGAGACACAGATACGCAGTATTTT.